Included here is one T cell receptor (beta chain) sequence, with context. Its antigen target is currently unknown. One base away there is no much larger clone; base qualities are not given. The CDR3 holds 14 amino acids from the cysteine to the phenylalanine. Only the CDR3 DNA is retained, 42 bases long and in frame from the first base. Trimmed from V: 0 bases; trimmed from J: 9 bases; junction bases lacking a gene match: 4. Via the germline V gene (reference sequence), CDR1 is MNHNY and CDR2 SVGAGI. The data are from a study of blood T cell repertoires in COVID-19 (TCRdb year 2020). Study-level background: Samples from collaborators originated in the United States, Italy and Spain and spanned both the acute and convalescent phases of COVID-19. The prospective study material was composed of cDNA or gDNA derived from T cells, B-cell-depleted T cells, or PBMCs. The dataset comprised deeply sampled blood TCRbeta repertoires from subjects exposed to, actively infected with, or recovered from COVID-19. The repertoires were released in a freely available public database meant as a resource for research on the immune response to SARS-CoV-2. The samples were drawn from the first 160 participants of the ongoing ImmuneRACE study and from 1,200 or so subjects provided by 6 global collaborators. The sample metadata nearly always contained a de-identified subject ID, COVID-19 status, age in years and sex. Where available, HLA class I and class II types were taken from metadata supplied by the sample provider and were not determined by assay-based typing. Overall study results and their limits: Clinical and demographic metadata were provided uncurated, with the amount varying by source and participant.

TCRbeta CDR3 regions were amplified from genomic DNA using the immunoSEQ Assay, a bias-controlled multiplex PCR. From the authors' description of their analysis: Within the assay, amplification of reference gene primers was used to estimate how many nucleated cells each sample contained. Sequence reads were collapsed and filtered to measure the absolute abundance of every unique TCRbeta CDR3 rearrangement. For each sample, productive Simpson clonality was calculated by taking the square root of Simpson's diversity index across productive rearrangements. What TCRdb holds here is the immuneACCESS table cut down to in-frame rearrangements. Part of the clones is not present; checked against another copy, under half of the missing clones reflect an unresolved V gene, and the others are unexplained. For V, J and clone size, that table is used; D and trimming come from the DNA. The sample data list over 150,000 clones, and around 82% of these were observed just once. The ten largest clones take up around 2% of the sample.

The collaborating institutions used their own protocols to collect whole blood in K2EDTA tubes. For TCRbeta analysis, collaborators shipped samples as frozen whole blood, isolated PBMCs, or DNA extracted from either of those sample types. The chain joins TRBV6-6 to TRBJ2-1, with 8 bases in between that match TRBD1. This TCR was recovered from a woman older than 75 with acute or convalescent COVID-19. The sample taken for sequencing was peripheral blood. Here is the DNA: TGTGCCAGCAGTTACTCGACAGGGGTGGCTGAGCAGTTCTTC. It is translated as CASSYSTGVAEQFF.